These 26 T cell receptor beta chains were all obtained from the same sample, sequenced in a study of vaccination effects on CD4 cells after COVID-19. Their antigens are not known. Clones were read by immunoSEQ multiplex PCR, and TCRdb kept only the in-frame ones, dropping some. This table holds roughly 60,000 clones, about 69% found once. When around 10 days of culture had elapsed, CD4+ T cells were isolated. The sequenced sample was CD4+ T cells from PBMCs cultured without peptide, obtained before COVID-19 vaccination. These receptor sequences come from a human donor who had a prior SARS-CoV-2 infection.

This clone has a handful of counts. The V and J genes are TRBV30 and TRBJ1-6; 9 bases match TRBD1. This CDR3 is 14 amino acids long. Trimming removed 7 bases from V and 2 bases from J; junction bases left unmatched: 3. Germline CDR1 is GTSNPN and CDR2 is SVGIG (reference sequence). The CDR3 reads CASTGGTYNSPLHF. The CDR3 DNA follows: TGTGCCTCAACAGGGGGCACCTATAATTCACCCCTCCACTTT.

The chain's CDR3 is CASSRLAGSHTDTQYF. In DNA form, the CDR3 reads TGTGCCAGCAGTCGACTAGCGGGGTCCCACACAGATACGCAGTATTTT. The chain carries TRBV6-2 or TRBV6-3 and TRBJ2-3, with 11 nucleotides matching TRBD2. The CDR3 consists of 16 residues. Germline V gene data show CDR1 as MNHEY and CDR2 as SVGEGT. V shed 5 bases and J 2 bases; nucleotides not matched to a gene: 6.

CDR3 in DNA: TGCGCCAGCAGCCAAAGACAGGGGATGACCGGGGAGCTGTTTTTT. Translated, it gives CASSQRQGMTGELFF. The chain combines TRBV4-3 with TRBJ2-2, with TRBD1 identical over 8 bases. CDR3 length equals 15 residues. Germline V gene data show CDR1 as LGHNA and CDR2 as YSLEER. V gave up 2 bases and J gave up 5 bases; unmatched junction bases: 4.

The rearrangement links TRBV7-9 to TRBJ1-2; possibly TRBD1 for D (5 bases). Germline V gene sequence: CDR1 SEHNR, CDR2 FQNEAQ (reference sequence). The CDR3 sequence is 14 residues long. V dropped 3 bases and J dropped 3 bases, with 11 bases sitting between them. CDR3 amino acids: CASSLFGADYGYTF. The CDR3 bases are TGTGCCAGCAGCTTGTTCGGGGCAGACTATGGCTACACCTTC.

The V gene is TRBV5-3, the J gene TRBJ2-3, with TRBD2 matching 9 bases. TRBV5-3 is assigned to the ORF class and has an uncertain function. CDR3 length: 17 residues. Unmatched junction bases numbered 12, after V lost 5 bases and J lost 2 bases. DNA of the CDR3: TGTGCCAGAAGACAATCCCGACTAGCGGAGTTCACAGATACGCAGTATTTT. Its protein is CARRQSRLAEFTDTQYF.

V is TRBV10-3 and J is TRBJ2-3, with 12 bases matching TRBD1. The CDR3 has 17 residues. The V segment lost 5 bases and the J segment 1 base; nucleotides outside the gene matches: 7. CDR1 and CDR2 from the germline V gene are ENHRY and SYGVKD. The CDR3 here is CAISPGQGAIGTDTQYF. The CDR3 nucleotides read TGTGCCATCAGTCCGGGACAGGGGGCGATCGGCACAGATACGCAGTATTTT.

The chain uses TRBV7-2 and TRBJ2-3; D call uncertain. The germline gives CDR1 SGHTA, CDR2 FQGNSA. Trimming pared 4 bases from V and 8 bases from J, leaving 10 bases between. CDR3 length: 12 amino acids. In DNA form, the CDR3 reads TGTGCCAGCAGCTCATGGGGTGGTACGCAGTATTTT. This translates into CASSSWGGTQYF. Full variable domain (rest looked up from reference TRBV7-2 and TRBJ2-3): GAGVSQSPSNKVTEKGKDVELRCDPISGHTALYWYRQSLGQGLEFLIYFQGNSAPDKSGLPSDRFSAERTGGSVSTLTIQRTQQEDSAVYLCASSSWGGTQYFGPGTRLTVL.

V is TRBV12-3 or TRBV12-4 and J is TRBJ1-4; D gene ambiguous. The CDR3 is 11 residues long. V lost 3 bases, J lost 8 bases, and 4 bases lay in between. CDR3 bases: TGTGCCAGCAGTTTCAACGAAAAACTGTTTTTT. It is translated as CASSFNEKLFF.

This clone has a handful of counts. The chain joins TRBV7-9 to TRBJ2-3; a weak D match, TRBD1 (6 bases). Germline V gene sequence: CDR1 SEHNR, CDR2 FQNEAQ (reference sequence). The CDR3 is 14 amino acids. Between the trimmed V and J ends, which lost 4 bases and 4 bases, there was a span of 12 bases. The CDR3 loop reads CASSSGTSADTQYF. The CDR3 DNA sequence: TGTGCCAGCAGCTCCGGGACATCCGCAGATACGCAGTATTTT.

Only a few counts were recorded for this clone. V and J are TRBV11-3 and TRBJ2-3, with TRBD2 identical over 15 bases. This CDR3 comprises 15 residues. Germline lookup yields CDR1 SGHNT and CDR2 YENEEA. Losses at the gene ends were 5 bases for V and 4 bases for J; bases not matched to a gene: 1. DNA for the CDR3: TGTGCCAGCAGCAGGACTAGCGGGAGGGCAGATACGCAGTATTTT. Encoded protein: CASSRTSGRADTQYF.

The chain recombines TRBV11-1 with TRBJ2-1; 10 bases fit TRBD1. Germline V gene data show CDR1 as SGHAT and CDR2 as FQDESV (reference sequence). The CDR3 runs 14 residues. V was pared by 4 bases and J by 6 bases, with 3 bases of the junction left unmatched. Here the CDR3 reads CASSSRTGGNEQFF. For the CDR3, the DNA is TGTGCCAGCAGCTCTCGGACAGGGGGCAATGAGCAGTTCTTC.

In this sample, this clone turned up a few times. This chain connects TRBV19 to TRBJ2-5, with TRBD2 matching over 7 bases. The V gene end was trimmed by 3 bases and the J gene end by 3 bases; junction bases not matched to a gene: 4. The V gene's germline CDR1 is LNHDA and CDR2 SQIVND (reference sequence). The CDR3 spans 14 residues. Here the CDR3 reads CASSIVSGEETQYF. The CDR3, as DNA: TGTGCCAGTAGTATTGTGAGCGGGGAAGAGACCCAGTACTTC.

This chain joins TRBV18 and TRBJ1-3; D remains unclear. The CDR3 has 15 residues. V was cut by 4 bases and J by 4 bases, with 14 bases left in between. The V gene's germline CDR1 is KGHSH and CDR2 LQKENI. CDR3 sequence (DNA): TGTGCCAGCTCACTCGCTAGATACTCCGGAAACACCATATATTTT. Translation gives CASSLARYSGNTIYF.

The chain recombines TRBV5-1 with TRBJ2-1, with D possibly matching TRBD1 (5 bases). V gave up 4 bases and J gave up 7 bases, with 12 bases separating them. The CDR3 has 13 amino acids. Looked up from germline, CDR1 is SGHRS and CDR2 is YFSETQ. CDR3 sequence (DNA): TGCGCCAGCAGCGTCACCAGGGAAAATGAGCAGTTCTTC. Translating it yields CASSVTRENEQFF.

In this sample, this clone turned up once. This chain links TRBV24-1 with TRBJ2-5; D possibly matches TRBD1 or TRBD2 (5 bases each). V was trimmed by 5 bases and J by 5 bases, leaving 17 bases between them. CDR1 is KGHDR, CDR2 SFDVKD, per germline. The CDR3 contains 15 residues. The CDR3 coding sequence is TGTGCCACCAGTGGCAGTTTGGGGCCGGGGGAGACCCAGTACTTC. It specifies CATSGSLGPGETQYF.

This clone was seen only once. The rearrangement joins TRBV15 to TRBJ1-3; no clear D gene. Looked up from germline, CDR1 is LNHNV and CDR2 is YYDKDF (reference sequence). Between the trimmed V and J ends, which lost 9 bases and 5 bases, there was a span of 17 bases. This CDR3 spans 14 amino acids. The CDR3, as DNA: TGTGCCACTGGAGCCCGGGGTGCCCGAAACACCATATATTTT. Translating gives CATGARGARNTIYF.

V is TRBV6-6 and J is TRBJ2-7; the match to TRBD1 covers 12 bases. There are 15 residues in the CDR3. The V segment lost 2 bases and the J segment 7 bases; nucleotides outside the gene matches: 6. Germline-derived CDR1 and CDR2 are MNHNY and SVGAGI (reference sequence). In nucleotides, the CDR3 is TGTGCCAGCAGTTACAGGGGACAGGGGGCGAATGAGCAGTACTTC. The encoded protein is CASSYRGQGANEQYF.

The rearrangement joins TRBV13 to TRBJ2-5, with D perhaps matching TRBD1 (7 bases). Germline V gene sequence: CDR1 PRHDT, CDR2 FYEKMQ (reference sequence). Trimming cost V 5 bases and J 3 bases, with 19 bases left between them. This CDR3 contains 16 residues. This CDR3 reads CASSNNGGQREETQYF. In nucleotides, the CDR3 is TGTGCCAGCAGCAATAACGGGGGACAGAGGGAAGAGACCCAGTACTTC.

This clone appeared a single time. For the CDR3, the DNA is TGTGCCAGCTCGATTGGCGGACAGCAAAACATTCAGTACTTC. Its protein is CASSIGGQQNIQYF. The chain is built from TRBV5-4 and TRBJ2-4; D possibly corresponds to TRBD1 (6 bases). Germline loops: CDR1 SGHNT, CDR2 YYREEE (reference sequence). The CDR3 consists of 14 residues. The V end was cut by 7 bases, the J end by 5 bases, with 16 bases between.

This chain uses TRBV19 with TRBJ2-3; D is tentatively TRBD1 or TRBD2 (5 bases each). The CDR3 consists of 15 residues. The V end was cut by 1 base, the J end by 6 bases, with 14 bases between. Germline assignment: CDR1 LNHDA and CDR2 SQIVND (reference sequence). CDR3 residues: CASSIGGAGTDTQYF. DNA of the CDR3: TGTGCCAGTAGTATAGGGGGCGCGGGTACGGATACGCAGTATTTT.

Written as DNA, the CDR3 is TGCGCCAGCAGCTTAGATGGGTCGGGTCAGCCCCAGCATTTT. It yields the protein CASSLDGSGQPQHF. The chain has TRBV5-1 and TRBJ1-5; D unclear. This CDR3 is 14 amino acids long. Germline CDR1 is SGHRS and CDR2 is YFSETQ. Trimming removed 2 bases at V and 6 bases at J, with 12 bases between. The whole variable domain, remainder taken from reference TRBV5-1 and TRBJ1-5, is KAGVTQTPRYLIKTRGQQVTLSCSPISGHRSVSWYQQTPGQGLQFLFEYFSETQRNKGNFPGRFSGRQFSNSRSEMNVSTLELGDSALYLCASSLDGSGQPQHFGDGTRLSIL.

The V gene is TRBV3-1 (or the pseudogene TRBV3-2), the J gene TRBJ2-7; D possibly uses TRBD1 or TRBD2 (6 bases each). This CDR3 has 16 amino acids. CDR1 LGHDT and CDR2 YNNKEL come from the germline V gene (reference sequence). The V end lost 4 bases, the J end lost 2 bases, and 18 bases lay between the germline ends. CDR3: CASSRRARTEAYEQYF. In DNA form, the CDR3 reads TGTGCCAGCAGCCGGAGGGCCCGGACAGAAGCCTACGAGCAGTACTTC.

The gene calls are TRBV6-2 or TRBV6-3 and TRBJ1-2, with TRBD1 as a possible D gene (5 bases). V lost 1 base to trimming and J lost 2 bases, with 8 bases between them. This CDR3 has 14 residues. CDR1 is MNHEY and CDR2 is SVGEGT in the germline V gene. In DNA form, the CDR3 reads TGTGCCAGCAGTTACTTGGGGCTCAACTATGGCTACACCTTC. Its translation is CASSYLGLNYGYTF.

The rearrangement joins TRBV4-1 to TRBJ2-7; D perhaps matches TRBD2 (7 bases). The germline gives CDR1 MGHRA, CDR2 YSYEKL. The CDR3 covers 18 residues. The V and J ends lost 2 bases and 2 bases respectively, with 22 bases between them. The CDR3 protein is CASSQLALLRGPTYEQYF. Written as DNA, the CDR3 is TGCGCCAGCAGCCAACTAGCCCTCTTGCGGGGGCCAACCTACGAGCAGTACTTC.

About this clone itself: Other nucleotide sequences in the sample specify the same CDR3. This CDR3 reads CASSLSRVDTQYF. CDR3 sequence (DNA): TGTGCCAGCAGCTTAAGCCGGGTAGATACGCAGTATTTT. This chain uses TRBV11-3 with TRBJ2-3; no firm D call. The CDR3 length is 13 residues. Germline assignment: CDR1 SGHNT and CDR2 YENEEA. Deletions cut 2 bases from V and 5 bases from J, with 8 bases between.

The rearrangement links TRBV9 to TRBJ2-1; 12 bases map to TRBD2. Trimming took 3 bases from V and 6 from J; bases not matched to a gene: 7. There are 16 residues in the CDR3. Germline loops: CDR1 SGDLS, CDR2 YYNGEE. The CDR3 DNA reads as TGTGCCAGCAGCGCCCTGCTAGCGGGAGGGTTCAATGAGCAGTTCTTC. This translates into CASSALLAGGFNEQFF.